A single sample gave rise to the 32 T cell receptor beta chains below, sequenced in a study of blood T cell repertoires in COVID-19. Measured with immunoSEQ multiplex PCR; TCRdb has only the in-frame clones, and not every one. This table has over 100,000 clones, over 70% appearing once. Sequencing input: peripheral blood. These receptors came from a human donor in a cohort sampled during active or convalescent COVID-19.

J is TRBJ1-6 and V is TRBV6-5; 7 bases line up with TRBD1. The CDR3 loop spans 14 amino acids. Germline V lookup: CDR1 MNHEY, CDR2 SVGAGI. J gave up 4 bases and V 5 bases, and 2 bases lay outside the gene matches. The CDR3 loop reads CASSKGQYNSPLHF. The CDR3 coding sequence is TGTGCCAGCAGTAAGGGACAGTATAATTCACCCCTCCACTTT.

The V gene is TRBV19, the J gene TRBJ2-3, with D tentatively TRBD1 (5 bases). V was cut by 3 bases and J by 4 bases, with 14 bases left in between. This CDR3 is built from 15 residues. CDR1 and CDR2 from the germline V gene are LNHDA and SQIVND (reference sequence). The CDR3 coding sequence is TGTGCCAGTAGTATTTCGCAAAGGGGCTCAGATACGCAGTATTTT. Its translation is CASSISQRGSDTQYF.

V and J are TRBV30 and TRBJ2-7; D not resolved. Per the germline V gene, CDR1 is GTSNPN and CDR2 is SVGIG (reference sequence). The CDR3 contains 12 residues. The ends were cut back, 0 bases at V and 3 bases at J, with 6 bases in the middle. The DNA for the CDR3 is TGTGCCTGGAGTGTACAGTTCTACGAGCAGTACTTC. It yields the protein CAWSVQFYEQYF.

The V and J genes are TRBV27 and TRBJ1-2; 8 bases are a match to TRBD1. This CDR3 contains 15 residues. V dropped 6 bases and J dropped 4; count of bases not matched to a gene: 10. Per the germline V gene, CDR1 is MNHEY and CDR2 is SMNVEV (reference sequence). Written as DNA, the CDR3 is TGTGCCAGCAGCCGGACAGGGCTTGTTACCTATGGCTACACCTTC. Translated: CASSRTGLVTYGYTF.

The CDR3 region is CASSQDLGGTGVLYEQYF. CDR3 nucleotide sequence: TGTGCCAGCAGCCAAGATCTTGGGGGGACAGGGGTTTTGTACGAGCAGTACTTC. The chain links TRBV3-1 (or the pseudogene TRBV3-2) to TRBJ2-7; 10 positions match TRBD1. Trimming at V came to 0 bases and at J to 4 bases, leaving 12 bases not matched to a gene. From germline, CDR1 is LGHDT and CDR2 YNNKEL (reference sequence). The CDR3 totals 18 residues.

CDR3 bases: TGTGCCAGCAGCTTGGGGACAGGAGCGGGCCGGAATGGCTACACCTTC. Encoded protein: CASSLGTGAGRNGYTF. The chain couples TRBV7-6 to TRBJ1-2, with TRBD1 matching 8 bases. The CDR3 runs 16 residues. Losses at the gene ends were 3 bases for V and 6 bases for J; bases not matched to a gene: 12. The germline CDR1 and CDR2 sequences are SGHVS and FNYEAQ. Full variable domain (rest looked up from reference TRBV7-6 and TRBJ1-2): GAGVSQSPRYKVTKRGQDVALRCDPISGHVSLYWYRQALGQGPEFLTYFNYEAQQDKSGLPNDRFSAERPEGSISTLTIQRTEQRDSAMYRCASSLGTGAGRNGYTFGSGTRLTVV.

V usage is TRBV5-6 and J usage is TRBJ2-1; D gene unclear. There are 11 residues in the CDR3. Germline V gene sequence: CDR1 SGHDT, CDR2 YYEEEE. Trimming removed 1 base from V and 13 bases from J, with 9 bases in between. CDR3 DNA sequence: TGTGCCAGCAGCTTGCTCAAAGCTCAGTTCTTC. This encodes CASSLLKAQFF.

The chain's CDR3 is CASSLAGGGTGELFF. CDR3 in DNA: TGTGCCAGCAGCTTAGCGGGGGGCGGGACCGGGGAGCTGTTTTTT. The rearrangement links TRBV11-2 to TRBJ2-2, with D perhaps TRBD2 (7 bases). Trimming removed 1 base at V and 5 bases at J, with 11 bases between. Germline V gene lookup returns CDR1 SGHAT and CDR2 FQNNGV. This CDR3 comprises 15 residues.

This clone was observed a single time. V is TRBV5-1 and J is TRBJ1-2; 10 bases are a match to TRBD1. Germline V gives CDR1 SGHRS, CDR2 YFSETQ. Trimming cost V 4 bases and J 4 bases; bases outside gene matches: 7. There are 15 residues in the CDR3. CDR3 amino acids: CASSPRTGGIYGYTF. As DNA, the CDR3 is TGCGCCAGCAGCCCACGGACAGGGGGTATCTATGGCTACACCTTC.

The rearrangement joins TRBV9 to TRBJ2-1; TRBD2 matches at 7 bases. The CDR3 runs to 15 residues. Germline lookup yields CDR1 SGDLS and CDR2 YYNGEE. The V segment lost 4 bases and the J segment 6 bases; nucleotides outside the gene matches: 10. CDR3 in DNA: TGTGCCAGCAGCCCCCAATGGGGGGAGGGCAATGAGCAGTTCTTC. This encodes CASSPQWGEGNEQFF.

The chain carries TRBV5-4 and TRBJ2-7; weak D call: TRBD1 (6 bases). The CDR3 covers 14 residues. The V end was cut by 7 bases, the J end by 4 bases, with 18 bases between. Germline-derived CDR1 and CDR2 are SGHNT and YYREEE (reference sequence). This CDR3 reads CASSSPGHIYEQYF. The CDR3 bases are TGTGCCAGCTCATCTCCGGGACACATTTACGAGCAGTACTTC. Supplemented by reference TRBV5-4 and TRBJ2-7, the full variable domain reads ETGVTQSPTHLIKTRGQQVTLRCSSQSGHNTVSWYQQALGQGPQFIFQYYREEENGRGNFPPRFSGLQFPNYSSELNVNALELDDSALYLCASSSPGHIYEQYFGPGTRLTVT.

The genes are TRBV18 and TRBJ2-7; possibly TRBD1 for D (5 bases). Germline V gene lookup returns CDR1 KGHSH and CDR2 LQKENI. V was shortened by 3 bases and J by 7 bases, with 16 bases between the two germline ends. CDR3 length: 14 amino acids. This chain's CDR3 is CASSPDLGRREQYF. CDR3 nucleotide sequence: TGTGCCAGCTCACCTGATTTGGGGCGGCGAGAGCAGTACTTC.

This clone occurred once. The chain couples TRBV6-5 to TRBJ2-7, with unresolved D. Trimming pared 5 bases from V and 2 bases from J, leaving 13 bases between. There are 14 residues in the CDR3. Germline V gene sequence: CDR1 MNHEY, CDR2 SVGAGI. CDR3 sequence: CASSTPGGPYEQYF. The CDR3 region has the DNA TGTGCCAGCAGTACGCCAGGTGGCCCCTACGAGCAGTACTTC.

The chain is built from TRBV7-2 and TRBJ1-1; no firm D call. Germline CDR1 and CDR2: SGHTA and FQGNSA. The CDR3 runs to 16 residues. V was clipped by 2 bases and J by 1 base, with 14 bases between them. Here the CDR3 DNA reads TGTGCCAGCAGCTTAAACCTCCCGCCGGGGAACACTGAAGCTTTCTTT. Translated, it gives CASSLNLPPGNTEAFF.

The V gene is TRBV10-3, the J gene TRBJ1-1; 7 bases agree with TRBD1. Germline loops: CDR1 ENHRY, CDR2 SYGVKD. The V gene end was trimmed by 2 bases and the J gene end by 4 bases; junction bases not matched to a gene: 10. The CDR3 sequence is 16 residues long. The DNA for the CDR3 is TGTGCCATCAGTGAGGGGGGTAGGGGGCGAGGCACTGAAGCTTTCTTT. Translated, it gives CAISEGGRGRGTEAFF.

V and J are TRBV24-1 and TRBJ1-5, with D perhaps matching TRBD1 (6 bases). Trimming pared 4 bases from V and 2 bases from J, leaving 14 bases between. CDR1 is KGHDR and CDR2 is SFDVKD in the germline V gene. This CDR3 contains 16 residues. The DNA of the CDR3 is TGTGCCACCAGTGAGGGAGGGGGATCGGGCAATCAGCCCCAGCATTTT. Translation: CATSEGGGSGNQPQHF.

This rearrangement joins TRBV6-5 to TRBJ1-4; 12 bases are a match to TRBD1. The length of the CDR3 is 14 residues. The trim removed 6 bases at V and 8 bases at J, leaving 4 bases unmatched. Germline V gives CDR1 MNHEY, CDR2 SVGAGI. CDR3 sequence: CASSRDRGHEKLFF. CDR3 sequence (DNA): TGTGCCAGCAGCCGGGACAGGGGGCACGAAAAACTGTTTTTT.

CDR3 in DNA: TGTGCCAGCAGTTATTTAGCACTAGCGGGAGGTGACTCCTACGAGCAGTACTTC. It codes for CASSYLALAGGDSYEQYF. This sequence joins TRBV6-2 or TRBV6-3 and TRBJ2-7; 12 positions agree with TRBD2. This CDR3 has 18 amino acids. Germline V gives CDR1 MNHEY, CDR2 SVGEGT. Germline trimming cut 3 bases from V and 0 bases from J; bases unmatched to any gene: 9.

The J gene is TRBJ1-1, the V gene TRBV6-5; D is ambiguous. CDR3 size: 14 residues. V gave up 6 bases and J gave up 6 bases, with 17 bases separating them. Per the germline V gene, CDR1 is MNHEY and CDR2 is SVGAGI. The CDR3 is CASREGGKKAEAFF. The CDR3 DNA reads as TGTGCCAGCAGGGAGGGCGGGAAGAAGGCTGAAGCTTTCTTT.

Only one count was recorded for this clone. The chain is built from TRBV5-6 and TRBJ2-2, with a tentative D call TRBD1 (5 bases). Trimming stripped 0 bases from V and 7 bases from J, with 16 bases between. CDR1 and CDR2 (germline): SGHDT, YYEEEE. The CDR3 has 16 residues. The CDR3 nucleotides are TGTGCCAGCAGCTTGGGGCTAGGGGTGTCTGGCGGGGAGCTGTTTTTT. Translating gives CASSLGLGVSGGELFF.

The chain has TRBV6-5 and TRBJ1-4, with a possible D match to TRBD1 (6 bases). CDR1 is MNHEY, CDR2 SVGAGI, per germline. The CDR3 spans 13 residues. The V end was cut by 6 bases, the J end by 10 bases, with 15 bases between. CDR3 residues: CASSWDGQRKLFF. CDR3 coding DNA: TGTGCCAGCAGCTGGGACGGACAGCGAAAACTGTTTTTT.

The chain is built from TRBV2 and TRBJ2-7, with D possibly matching TRBD1 (6 bases). CDR1 and CDR2 (germline): SNHLY, FYNNEI. This CDR3 has 14 residues. V was clipped by 6 bases and J by 7 bases, with 19 bases between them. The CDR3 sequence: CASSQTGRVFEQYF. The CDR3 DNA follows: TGTGCCAGCAGCCAGACAGGCAGGGTTTTTGAGCAGTACTTC.

The J gene is TRBJ1-6, the V gene TRBV27; 9 bases align to TRBD1. Germline CDR1 MNHEY, CDR2 SMNVEV (reference sequence). This CDR3 is built from 16 residues. V lost 5 bases to trimming and J lost 6 bases; unmatched junction nucleotides: 8. The DNA of the CDR3 is TGTGCCAGCAGTCCGGACAGGGGCCGATTTAATTCACCCCTCCACTTT. Translated, it gives CASSPDRGRFNSPLHF.

The chain couples TRBV10-3 to TRBJ2-4; TRBD2 matches 9 bases. Germline loops: CDR1 ENHRY, CDR2 SYGVKD. The CDR3 consists of 14 residues. V gave up 4 bases and J gave up 7 bases; unmatched junction bases: 5. As DNA, the CDR3 is TGTGCCATCAGTGCCTCTAGCGGGACGAACATTCAGTACTTC. This gives the protein CAISASSGTNIQYF.

J is TRBJ1-2 and V is TRBV19; 8 nucleotides match TRBD1. The junction had 8 bases not matched to a gene; V was cut back by 0 bases and J by 2 bases. Germline lookup yields CDR1 LNHDA and CDR2 SQIVND (reference sequence). The CDR3 has 17 amino acids. The CDR3 DNA reads as TGTGCCAGTAGTATAGATAAGGGGACAGGAGAAAACTATGGCTACACCTTC. Its translation: CASSIDKGTGENYGYTF.

V usage is TRBV11-2 and J usage is TRBJ1-5; no reliable D call. With 5 bases removed from V and 0 bases from J, the gap between germline ends came to 8 bases. The CDR3 consists of 14 residues. CDR1 and CDR2 (germline): SGHAT, FQNNGV. CDR3: CASSAGNSNQPQHF. In nucleotides, the CDR3 is TGTGCCAGCAGCGCCGGTAATAGCAATCAGCCCCAGCATTTT.

The gene calls are TRBV5-4 and TRBJ2-5; no clear D. The CDR3 sequence is 12 residues long. CDR1 SGHNT and CDR2 YYREEE come from the germline V gene (reference sequence). The V and J ends lost 4 bases and 5 bases respectively, with 9 bases between them. The CDR3 spells CASSLWAETQYF. DNA for the CDR3: TGTGCCAGCAGCCTTTGGGCGGAGACCCAGTACTTC.

The V gene is TRBV11-2, the J gene TRBJ2-1, with 8 bases fitting TRBD2. The CDR3 contains 16 residues. The junction had 10 bases not matched to a gene; V was cut back by 5 bases and J by 4 bases. The germline V gene has CDR1 SGHAT and CDR2 FQNNGV. Here the CDR3 DNA reads TGTGCCAGCAGCCCCCCCCGGGGGGGATATTACAATGAGCAGTTCTTC. Protein product: CASSPPRGGYYNEQFF. Full variable domain (remainder filled in from reference TRBV11-2 and TRBJ2-1): EAGVAQSPRYKIIEKRQSVAFWCNPISGHATLYWYQQILGQGPKLLIQFQNNGVVDDSQLPKDRFSAERLKGVDSTLKIQPAKLEDSAVYLCASSPPRGGYYNEQFFGPGTRLTVL.

V gene TRBV28 combines with J gene TRBJ1-2; D is undetermined. Germline V gene lookup returns CDR1 MDHEN and CDR2 SYDVKM. Trimming removed 5 bases at V and 4 bases at J, with 11 bases between. This CDR3 comprises 13 residues. The CDR3 here is CASSPDKFYGYTF. The CDR3 region has the DNA TGTGCCAGCAGTCCCGACAAATTCTATGGCTACACCTTC.

The gene calls are TRBV10-3 and TRBJ1-1; TRBD1 is a possible D gene (5 bases). V lost 3 bases and J 3 bases, leaving 20 bases between the germline ends. The CDR3 consists of 17 residues. Germline V CDR1 and CDR2: ENHRY, SYGVKD. The CDR3 reads CAISETALQGTYTEAFF. CDR3 coding DNA: TGTGCCATCAGTGAAACCGCCCTCCAGGGTACTTACACTGAAGCTTTCTTT.

This sequence joins TRBV12-5 and TRBJ2-1; maybe TRBD2 (6 bases). This CDR3 is built from 13 residues. The germline CDR1 and CDR2 sequences are LGHNT and FRNRAP. Trimming shortened V by 7 bases and J by 9 bases, and 16 bases separated the two germline ends. CDR3 DNA: TGTGCTAGTGCATTTTTCGGGAGTGCTGAGCAGTTCTTC. This sequence encodes CASAFFGSAEQFF.

The chain joins TRBV29-1 to TRBJ2-3; 7 bases match TRBD1. V shed 6 bases, J shed 7 bases, and the junction held 7 bases outside the gene matches. The CDR3 contains 12 residues. Germline CDR1 and CDR2: SQVTM and ANQGSEA. The CDR3 DNA reads as TGCAGCGTCGACACAGGGGCGAATACGCAGTATTTT. It translates to CSVDTGANTQYF.